This entry lists 18 T cell receptor beta chains sequenced from one sample in a study of shared clonotypes between healthy human individuals. TCRdb's table, derived via immunoSEQ multiplex PCR, lists solely in-frame clones and lacks some. The table records about 730,000 clones, about two thirds of them present only once. The material sequenced was memory CD4+ T cells sorted from blood. Subset noted: CD45RA-negative fraction. These TCRs come from a woman aged 25 to 39 in good health.

In this sample, this clone turned up once. A far more abundant clone sits one base away, making this likely a read error. The V and J genes are TRBV5-1 and TRBJ2-1, with 7 nucleotides matching TRBD1. Germline lookup yields CDR1 SGHRS and CDR2 YFSETQ. Trimming removed 4 bases from V and 0 bases from J; junction bases left unmatched: 1. The CDR3 is 14 amino acids. The CDR3 nucleotides read TGCGCCAGCAGCCGGGACAGCTCCTACAATGAGCAGTTCTTC. It codes for CASSRDSSYNEQFF.

The chain is built from TRBV28 and TRBJ1-5, with unresolved D. Looked up from germline, CDR1 is MDHEN and CDR2 is SYDVKM. The CDR3 is 12 residues long. Trimming shortened V by 5 bases and J by 8 bases, and 10 bases separated the two germline ends. CDR3 amino acids: CASSGPGEPQHF. The CDR3 bases are TGTGCCAGCAGTGGGCCTGGGGAGCCCCAGCATTTT. Full variable domain (remainder filled in from reference TRBV28 and TRBJ1-5): DVKVTQSSRYLVKRTGEKVFLECVQDMDHENMFWYRQDPGLGLRLIYFSYDVKMKEKGDIPEGYSVSREKKERFSLILESASTNQTSMYLCASSGPGEPQHFGDGTRLSIL.

The sample holds many counts of this clone. The sample carries other DNA sequences with the same CDR3. This chain connects TRBV6-1 to TRBJ1-2; D possibly corresponds to TRBD1 (5 bases). The V gene lost 2 bases and the J gene lost 7 bases, with 14 bases spanning the gap. Germline V gene lookup returns CDR1 MNHNS and CDR2 SASEGT. The CDR3 spans 14 residues. The CDR3 coding sequence is TGTGCCAGCAGTGAACCTCCAGGACACTCTGGCTACACCTTC. It codes for CASSEPPGHSGYTF.

This clone was detected a few times. The J gene is TRBJ1-2, the V gene TRBV7-8; no firm D call. The CDR3 loop spans 13 amino acids. Per germline, CDR1 SGHVS and CDR2 FQNEAQ. V lost 4 bases and J lost 4, with 10 bases in between. The CDR3 DNA is TGTGCCAGCAGCTCCCCAAACAGCTATGGCTACACCTTC. Its protein product is CASSSPNSYGYTF.

V is TRBV7-9 and J is TRBJ1-5; D remains unclear. The V gene lost 7 bases and the J gene lost 2 bases, with 9 bases spanning the gap. Germline CDR1 is SEHNR and CDR2 is FQNEAQ (reference sequence). The CDR3 sequence is 13 residues long. CDR3 amino acids: CASTGPGNQPQHF. For the CDR3, the DNA is TGTGCCAGCACCGGCCCTGGCAATCAGCCCCAGCATTTT.

This chain uses TRBV7-9 with TRBJ1-3, with unresolved D. Trimming removed 6 bases at V and 0 bases at J, with 15 bases between. The germline V gene encodes CDR1 SEHNR and CDR2 FQNEAQ (reference sequence). The CDR3 consists of 16 residues. The CDR3: CASRPRLGISGNTIYF. As DNA, the CDR3 is TGTGCCAGCAGGCCGCGCCTGGGGATCTCTGGAAACACCATATATTTT.

The genes are TRBV7-2 and TRBJ2-7; D not resolved. Germline V CDR1 and CDR2: SGHTA, FQGNSA. This CDR3 is 15 amino acids long. Trimming took 3 bases from V and 7 from J, leaving 19 bases between them. The CDR3 loop reads CASSFFASPLREQYF. Written as DNA, the CDR3 is TGTGCCAGCAGCTTTTTTGCAAGCCCGCTTAGGGAGCAGTACTTC.

The chain couples TRBV14 to TRBJ2-5; 7 nucleotides match TRBD2. Germline trimming cut 9 bases from V and 4 bases from J; bases unmatched to any gene: 5. The CDR3 is 12 amino acids. Germline loops: CDR1 SGHDN, CDR2 FVKESK. This CDR3 is CASKGGRETQYF. The CDR3 DNA is TGTGCCAGTAAGGGAGGGCGAGAGACCCAGTACTTC.

A single count supports this clone. The chain joins TRBV5-1 to TRBJ2-2, with 8 bases lining up with TRBD2. Germline CDR1 is SGHRS and CDR2 is YFSETQ. Trimming cost V 4 bases and J 3 bases; bases outside gene matches: 8. The CDR3 loop spans 16 amino acids. The CDR3 loop reads CASSPWPAGDTGELFF. For the CDR3, the DNA is TGCGCCAGCAGCCCCTGGCCAGCGGGAGACACCGGGGAGCTGTTTTTT.

As for this clone: Distinct nucleotide sequences in the sample also encode this CDR3. V gene TRBV5-1 combines with J gene TRBJ1-3, with D uncertain. Between the trimmed V and J ends, which lost 0 bases and 2 bases, there was a span of 6 bases. The V gene's germline CDR1 is SGHRS and CDR2 YFSETQ. The CDR3 contains 14 residues. The CDR3 DNA is TGCGCCAGCAGCTTGGGGACGACTGGAAACACCATATATTTT. This translates into CASSLGTTGNTIYF.

The V and J genes are TRBV6-6 and TRBJ2-1; the match to TRBD2 covers 10 bases. CDR1 is MNHNY and CDR2 is SVGAGI in the germline V gene (reference sequence). V gave up 8 bases and J gave up 3 bases; unmatched junction bases: 7. The CDR3 covers 15 residues. Here the CDR3 DNA reads TGTGCCAGCGCAAAAGCGGGAGGGCGCTACAATGAGCAGTTCTTC. Translating gives CASAKAGGRYNEQFF.

This clone turned up a few times. This CDR3 reads CASSKGGGWNTEAFF. The DNA for the CDR3 is TGTGCCAGCAGCAAAGGGGGGGGCTGGAACACTGAAGCTTTCTTT. The rearrangement joins TRBV7-8 to TRBJ1-1; possibly TRBD1 for D (6 bases). Per the germline V gene, CDR1 is SGHVS and CDR2 is FQNEAQ. The length of the CDR3 is 15 residues. V was clipped by 5 bases and J by 1 base, with 14 bases between them. Full variable domain (rest looked up from reference TRBV7-8 and TRBJ1-1): GAGVSQSPRYKVAKRGQDVALRCDPISGHVSLFWYQQALGQGPEFLTYFQNEAQLDKSGLPSDRFFAERPEGSVSTLKIQRTQQEDSAVYLCASSKGGGWNTEAFFGQGTRLTVV.

This chain joins TRBV28 and TRBJ2-3; 9 bases line up with TRBD1. Germline V CDR1 and CDR2: MDHEN, SYDVKM. V lost 5 bases to trimming and J lost 2 bases; unmatched junction nucleotides: 23. The CDR3 covers 21 residues. For the CDR3, the DNA is TGTGCCAGCAGTCCCCCGGTGGGGACAGGGTTCCAGCGGGGATACACAGATACGCAGTATTTT. Protein product: CASSPPVGTGFQRGYTDTQYF.

The chain has TRBV11-3 and TRBJ1-1; no clear D. V was cut by 2 bases and J by 5 bases, with 6 bases left in between. The CDR3 is 12 residues long. Germline V lookup: CDR1 SGHNT, CDR2 YENEEA. CDR3 in DNA: TGTGCCAGCAGCTTATTTGGGACTGAAGCTTTCTTT. It is translated as CASSLFGTEAFF.

CDR3 loop: CASSLLSDEDTEAFF. CDR3 nucleotide sequence: TGTGCCAGCAGTTTACTTTCAGATGAAGACACTGAAGCTTTCTTT. J is TRBJ1-1 and V is TRBV28; unclear D gene. CDR1 and CDR2 (germline): MDHEN, SYDVKM. CDR3 size: 15 residues. With 2 bases removed from V and 3 bases from J, the gap between germline ends came to 13 bases.

The table lists this clone with a few counts. The chain links TRBV28 to TRBJ2-6, with D perhaps TRBD1 (5 bases). Germline V CDR1 and CDR2: MDHEN, SYDVKM. V gave up 6 bases and J gave up 0 bases, with 9 bases separating them. The CDR3 spans 15 residues. The DNA for the CDR3 is TGTGCCAGCAGAACAACAGGCTCTGGGGCCAACGTCCTGACTTTC. Its translation is CASRTTGSGANVLTF. Full variable domain (remainder filled in from reference TRBV28 and TRBJ2-6): DVKVTQSSRYLVKRTGEKVFLECVQDMDHENMFWYRQDPGLGLRLIYFSYDVKMKEKGDIPEGYSVSREKKERFSLILESASTNQTSMYLCASRTTGSGANVLTFGAGSRLTVL.

The CDR3, as DNA: TGTGCCGGAGGGACAAATCAAAACACTGAAGCTTTCTTT. Translating gives CAGGTNQNTEAFF. This sequence joins TRBV28 and TRBJ1-1; weak D call: TRBD1 (6 bases). Trimming took 11 bases from V and 2 from J, leaving 15 bases between them. Germline V lookup: CDR1 MDHEN, CDR2 SYDVKM. This CDR3 is built from 13 residues.

This chain uses TRBV11-3 with TRBJ2-1; D is uncertain. Germline V gives CDR1 SGHNT, CDR2 YENEEA. The germline V and J ends were trimmed by 4 bases and 1 base, with 14 bases remaining between them. This CDR3 has 16 residues. The CDR3 DNA follows: TGTGCCAGCAGCTCCACGCTTGGGTCGTCCTACAATGAGCAGTTCTTC. As protein: CASSSTLGSSYNEQFF.